This T cell receptor (beta chain) was sequenced for a study of control samples from healthy donors and cancer patients. Germline assignment: CDR1 SGHTA and CDR2 FQGTGA. The CDR3 is made up of 14 amino acids. Deletions cut 5 bases from V and 8 bases from J, with 18 bases between. Some clones are missing from TCRdb's copy, which holds only in-frame ones; the method was immunoSEQ multiplex PCR. This table has 190,000 or so clones, approximately 92% appearing once. This chain uses TRBV7-3 with TRBJ1-2; unclear D gene. This receptor was identified in a man younger than 30 in good health. Sequenced: blood. The CDR3 reads CASSPGLRKSGYTF. In nucleotides, the CDR3 is TGTGCCAGCAGCCCCGGGTTACGAAAGTCAGGCTACACCTTC.